A selection of T cell receptor beta chains follows, all from one sample in a study of blood T cell repertoires in COVID-19. TCRdb's copy holds only in-frame clones and misses some; the assay was immunoSEQ multiplex PCR. The sample contains roughly 250,000 clones, 83% of which appear only once. Sequencing was performed on peripheral blood. The receptors were gathered from a woman aged 50 to 60 with acute or convalescent COVID-19. Both conserved end residues are part of each CDR3. Fields, in order: J gene, V gene, D gene, CDR3 protein. D genes are given only for firm matches.

>TRBJ1-1|TRBV29-1|NA
CSVEDPHTGTEAFF
>TRBJ1-6|TRBV6-5|NA
CASGSGQIRFSPLHF
>TRBJ2-2|TRBV4-2|NA
CASSPMGTGPNTGELFF
>TRBJ2-7|TRBV21-1|NA
CASSKVSGTGYAYEQYF
>TRBJ1-1|TRBV6-2/TRBV6-3|NA
CASSYSIPGNTEAFF
>TRBJ2-2|TRBV6-6|NA
CASSIAFEAGELFF
>TRBJ1-2|TRBV2|NA
CASSEGPWTAEGGYTF
>TRBJ2-7|TRBV28|NA
CASSFPGSYEQYF
>TRBJ2-6|TRBV3-1/TRBV3-2|NA
CASSQVNSGANVLTF
>TRBJ2-1|TRBV12-5|TRBD2
CASGPQSGTGRFF
>TRBJ1-1|TRBV3-1/TRBV3-2|NA
CASSQLVAMENTEAFF
>TRBJ2-1|TRBV14|NA
CASSQEWPEQFF
>TRBJ1-1|TRBV3-1/TRBV3-2|NA
CASSPPGQVGYTEAFF
>TRBJ2-7|TRBV5-1|TRBD2
CASGQVAGVGSYEQYF
>TRBJ1-2|TRBV5-1|NA
CASSLDGSYGYTF
>TRBJ2-2|TRBV5-1|TRBD1
CASSLAMGQGNGELFF
>TRBJ1-1|TRBV29-1|NA
CSTEEGTEAFF
>TRBJ2-5|TRBV5-1|NA
CASSPSLIGGMETQYF
>TRBJ1-2|TRBV29-1|NA
CSARDSGEGYTF
>TRBJ2-5|TRBV28|TRBD1
CAAGTGGPQTQYF
>TRBJ1-6|TRBV6-5|NA
CASRGGNNSPLHF
>TRBJ1-5|TRBV19|NA
CASSGVGGSNQPQHF
>TRBJ2-3|TRBV30|NA
CAWTQEGRKNTQYF
>TRBJ2-7|TRBV5-5|NA
CASSLARGFPYEQYF
>TRBJ1-5|TRBV11-2|NA
CASSARNQPQHF
>TRBJ2-6|TRBV19|TRBD1
CASSRPGTGGANVLTF
>TRBJ2-7|TRBV10-3|TRBD2
CAISTSGADYEQYF
>TRBJ2-7|TRBV19|TRBD2
CASSSGGDGYEQYF
>TRBJ2-1|TRBV5-4|NA
CASSGLGVRYNEQFF
>TRBJ2-1|TRBV7-6|NA
CASSLGGTYNEQFF
>TRBJ1-1|TRBV9|NA
CASSVVSGNTEAFF
>TRBJ2-2|TRBV19|NA
CATGGSQGTGELFF
>TRBJ2-3|TRBV4-1|TRBD2
CASSPLAGGTDTQYF
>TRBJ2-2|TRBV6-5|NA
CASIPSGTGELFF
>TRBJ2-1|TRBV19|TRBD1
CASSIASDRGGGEQFF
>TRBJ2-7|TRBV7-8|TRBD1
CASSQETVRTGLGEQYF
>TRBJ1-1|TRBV11-2|NA
CATQGGIEAFF
>TRBJ1-2|TRBV7-9|TRBD1
CASSSSPGQGARGYTF
>TRBJ1-2|TRBV27|TRBD1
CASSSTRQGRKDGYTF
>TRBJ2-1|TRBV23-1|NA
CASTRAVNTYNEQFF
>TRBJ1-2|TRBV6-5|TRBD1
CASRKNRGLYGYTF
>TRBJ2-1|TRBV28|TRBD1
CASSFRGRDEQFF
>TRBJ2-1|TRBV4-1|TRBD2
CASRSSGGSYNEQFF
>TRBJ2-2|TRBV2|TRBD1
CASILTGGANTGELFF